The rows below give T cell receptor beta chains drawn from one sample of a study of blood T cell repertoires in COVID-19. Produced via immunoSEQ multiplex PCR; TCRdb's table is partial and in-frame only. The table includes approximately 210,000 clones, about 88% detected once. The sequenced material came from peripheral blood. The origin of the receptors is a woman in her forties who had recovered from COVID-19. The CDR3 runs from the conserved cysteine through the conserved F or W. D genes are given only for firm matches. For some rows the clone size is stated as once, few or many, or as a class when expanded; others skip it.

v_gene,j_gene,d_gene,abundance,CDR3nt,CDR3aa
TRBV19,TRBJ2-7,TRBD2,-,TGTGCCAGTAGTGGTGCCGGACTAGCGGGAACATACGAGCAGTACTTC,CASSGAGLAGTYEQYF
TRBV7-9,TRBJ2-3,-,-,TGTGCCAGCAGCTTAGTTGGCGGAAGCACAGATACGCAGTATTTT,CASSLVGGSTDTQYF
TRBV29-1,TRBJ1-1,-,-,TGCAGCGTTGCGTACACTGAAGCTTTCTTT,CSVAYTEAFF
TRBV30,TRBJ1-2,TRBD1,once,TGTGCCTGGAGGGAAGGGACAGGGAGAAAGTACACCTTC,CAWREGTGRKYTF
TRBV2,TRBJ1-2,-,-,TGTGCCAGCACGGGGACTAACTATGGCTACACCTTC,CASTGTNYGYTF
TRBV25-1,TRBJ1-3,-,-,TGTGCCTCGTGCAGTTCTGGAAACACCATATATTTT,CASCSSGNTIYF
TRBV5-1,TRBJ2-1,TRBD1,-,TGCGCCAGCGGACAGGGTAAGAATGAGCAGTTCTTC,CASGQGKNEQFF
TRBV7-2,TRBJ2-2,TRBD1,few,TGTGCCAGCAGTTTGGGACAGGTACTACCCGGGGAGCTGTTTTTT,CASSLGQVLPGELFF
TRBV28,TRBJ1-2,TRBD1,-,TGTGCCAGCAGCTCATCCCGGGACAGGGGGCGGCAAGGCTACACCTTC,CASSSSRDRGRQGYTF
TRBV24-1,TRBJ1-2,TRBD1,-,TGTGCCACCAGTGAGACAGGGCGAGGCTACACCTTC,CATSETGRGYTF
TRBV19,TRBJ1-5,TRBD1,-,TGTGCCAGTAGTATAGAGGTGCGGACAGGGGTCAATCAGCCCCAGCATTTT,CASSIEVRTGVNQPQHF
TRBV19,TRBJ1-5,-,-,TGTGCCAGTAGTGCTCAGGGAGGGCCAAATCAGCCCCAGCATTTT,CASSAQGGPNQPQHF
TRBV3-1/TRBV3-2,TRBJ2-1,-,once,TGTGCCAGCAGCCAAGATTATCAGGGTAGGTCCTACAATGAGCAGTTCTTC,CASSQDYQGRSYNEQFF
TRBV11-1,TRBJ2-7,-,-,TGTGCCAGCAGCTTAGACAGGTACTACGAGCAGTACTTC,CASSLDRYYEQYF
TRBV18,TRBJ1-5,TRBD1,-,TGTGCCAGCTCACCACGACAGGGAAATCAGCCCCAGCATTTT,CASSPRQGNQPQHF
TRBV7-8,TRBJ1-1,TRBD1,-,TGTGCCAGCAGTCCCGATTCGGTCGGGACAGTCCACACTGAAGCTTTCTTT,CASSPDSVGTVHTEAFF
TRBV7-2,TRBJ2-5,-,-,TGTGCCAGCAGCCCCGCAGGGGAGACCCAGTACTTC,CASSPAGETQYF
TRBV12-5,TRBJ2-6,-,-,TGTGCTAGTGGGGTCAGGGGACACTCTGGGGCCAACGTCCTGACTTTC,CASGVRGHSGANVLTF
TRBV7-3,TRBJ2-7,TRBD1,-,TGTGCCAGCAGCCCGAGAGGACAGGGACTTGACGAGCAGTACTTC,CASSPRGQGLDEQYF
TRBV2,TRBJ2-5,TRBD2,-,TGTGCCAGCAGCTCACAACTAGCGGGAGAGGAGACCCAGTACTTC,CASSSQLAGEETQYF
TRBV11-3,TRBJ2-1,TRBD2,-,TGTGCCAGCAGCCTGGTGGGGACTAGCGGCTACAATGAGCAGTTCTTC,CASSLVGTSGYNEQFF
TRBV4-1,TRBJ2-3,TRBD1,once,TGCGCCAGCAGCCACGGGGACAGATTAGCAGATACGCAGTATTTT,CASSHGDRLADTQYF
TRBV2,TRBJ2-1,TRBD1,-,TGTGCCAGCAGCCGGGACAGGGACTACAATGAGCAGTTCTTC,CASSRDRDYNEQFF
TRBV19,TRBJ2-7,-,once,TGTGCCAGTAGTCGCGGGACCTACGAGCAGTACTTC,CASSRGTYEQYF
TRBV18,TRBJ1-5,-,-,TGTGCCAGCTCAAAAGCCGGGGGTGGCAATCAGCCCCAGCATTTT,CASSKAGGGNQPQHF
TRBV5-1,TRBJ2-7,-,-,TGCGCCAGCAGCTTGGTAGGCGGGTCCTACGAGCAGTACTTC,CASSLVGGSYEQYF
TRBV2,TRBJ1-1,TRBD1,-,TGTGCCAGCAGAGAAGCGCACGGGACAGCTGAAGCTTTCTTT,CASREAHGTAEAFF
TRBV18,TRBJ1-3,TRBD1,-,TGTGCCAGCTCACCGGGACAGAGCTCTGGAAACACCATATATTTT,CASSPGQSSGNTIYF
TRBV6-5,TRBJ2-2,-,-,TGTGCCAGCACCCGAGGGCGGACGAACACCGGGGAGCTGTTTTTT,CASTRGRTNTGELFF
TRBV7-9,TRBJ1-4,-,-,TGTGCCAGCAGCCCACATGGGGGGGCGGCTAATGAAAAACTGTTTTTT,CASSPHGGAANEKLFF
TRBV19,TRBJ2-3,-,-,TGTGCCAGTAGTTCCTCGGGCGGGACAGATACGCAGTATTTT,CASSSSGGTDTQYF
TRBV30,TRBJ2-7,TRBD1,-,TGTGCCTGGGCGCAGGACAGGGCTCTCTACGAGCAGTACTTC,CAWAQDRALYEQYF
TRBV2,TRBJ2-2,TRBD1,once,TGTGCCAGCACTAGAAGCCTCAGGACAGGGATAATCGGGGAGCTGTTTTTT,CASTRSLRTGIIGELFF
TRBV6-5,TRBJ2-5,-,-,TGTGCCAGCACTCGGAGGTCCTGGGAGACCCAGTACTTC,CASTRRSWETQYF
TRBV6-5,TRBJ2-7,TRBD1,-,TGTGCCAGCACAGCCGGGACAGGGGGCCGCGAGCAGTACTTC,CASTAGTGGREQYF
TRBV9,TRBJ2-1,-,-,TGTGCCAGCAGCGTAGTAGGGCAGGGAGGTGAGCAGTTCTTC,CASSVVGQGGEQFF
TRBV29-1,TRBJ2-5,TRBD2,-,TGCAGCGTTGAAGGACTAGCGGGAGGGCCGAAGACCCAGTACTTC,CSVEGLAGGPKTQYF
TRBV21-1,TRBJ2-7,-,-,TGTGCCAGCAGCAAAGGCAGTCAGTCCTACGAGCAGTACTTC,CASSKGSQSYEQYF
TRBV7-8,TRBJ2-6,-,once,TGTGCCAGCAGCTTAACGGGCTCTGGGGCCAACGTCCTGACTTTC,CASSLTGSGANVLTF
TRBV6-1,TRBJ2-1,-,few,TGTGCCAGCAGTGAACTAGCGCTGTACAATGAGCAGTTCTTC,CASSELALYNEQFF
TRBV12-3/TRBV12-4,TRBJ1-3,-,-,TGTGCCAGCAGTTTAGCGGGGGGGTACACCATATATTTT,CASSLAGGYTIYF
TRBV5-1,TRBJ1-4,TRBD1,-,TGCGCCAGCAGCTTAAATGGACAGGGCGTGAATGAAAAACTGTTTTTT,CASSLNGQGVNEKLFF